This T cell receptor beta chain was sequenced for a study of cytomegalovirus exposure and HLA in healthy donors. Study results and caveats: Rare TCR sequences dominated, though some public TCRs recurred in many donors. Presence/absence analyses assumed roughly uniform sequencing depth across donors. A classifier reportedly called cytomegalovirus status with high sensitivity and specificity.

The trim removed 1 base at V and 9 bases at J, leaving 10 bases unmatched. Germline V gives CDR1 GTSNPN, CDR2 SVGIG (reference sequence). This CDR3 is built from 16 residues. As concerns this clone: Its target is unknown.

A multiplex PCR was run with 60 Vbeta primers and 13 Jbeta primers. TCRdb's table, derived via immunoSEQ multiplex PCR, lists solely in-frame clones and lacks some. This sample has some 110,000 clones; 60% to 85% occur once, and the top ten carry less than 5.5%. The sequence was collected from a man aged 50-59 years in good health and CMV-seropositive. Sequenced material: PBMCs. The J gene is TRBJ1-4, the V gene TRBV30; 11 nucleotides align to TRBD1. This CDR3 is CAWSESGTGGGKKLFF. CDR3 DNA sequence: TGTGCCTGGAGTGAGTCCGGGACAGGGGGAGGGAAAAAACTGTTTTTT.